The 26 T cell receptor beta chains below come from one sample, sequenced in a study of blood T cell repertoires in COVID-19. Sequencing used immunoSEQ multiplex PCR; TCRdb keeps in-frame clones, though not all of them. The repertoire has around 220,000 clones, just over 85% of them found once; the top ten carry 1.5%. The source material was peripheral blood. Every receptor here comes from a man younger than 35 with active or convalescent COVID-19.

J is TRBJ2-1 and V is TRBV3-1 (or the pseudogene TRBV3-2); 9 bases map to TRBD2. There are 16 residues in the CDR3. J lost 4 bases, V lost 3 bases, and 7 bases had no gene match. Germline CDR1 LGHDT, CDR2 YNNKEL (reference sequence). CDR3 region: CASSQSASGMYNEQFF. DNA for the CDR3: TGTGCCAGCAGCCAGTCGGCTAGCGGGATGTACAATGAGCAGTTCTTC.

This rearrangement joins TRBV10-3 to TRBJ1-2; possibly TRBD1 for D (5 bases). In germline, CDR1 is ENHRY, CDR2 SYGVKD. Trimming removed 0 bases from V and 1 base from J, with 9 bases in between. The CDR3 is 15 amino acids. The CDR3 sequence is CAISESSRDNYGYTF. CDR3 DNA sequence: TGTGCCATCAGTGAGTCGAGCAGGGATAACTATGGCTACACCTTC.

The V gene is TRBV28, the J gene TRBJ2-2; D unresolved. With 8 bases removed from V and 0 bases from J, the gap between germline ends came to 10 bases. Germline CDR1 is MDHEN and CDR2 is SYDVKM. CDR3 size: 14 residues. Here the CDR3 DNA reads TGTGCCAGCCTAAGCAGGACGAACACCGGGGAGCTGTTTTTT. This translates into CASLSRTNTGELFF.

The V call is TRBV2, the J call TRBJ2-2; 12 positions match TRBD1. V was pared by 6 bases and J by 4 bases, with 0 bases of the junction left unmatched. The CDR3 totals 14 residues. The germline V gene has CDR1 SNHLY and CDR2 FYNNEI. DNA for the CDR3: TGTGCCAGCAGGGGACAGGGGGCCACCGGGGAGCTGTTTTTT. Protein sequence: CASRGQGATGELFF.

The gene calls are TRBV19 and TRBJ2-1; TRBD2 might be the D (5 bases). V shed 9 bases and J shed 4 bases, with 16 bases lying between them. The CDR3 contains 14 residues. CDR1 and CDR2 (germline): LNHDA, SQIVND (reference sequence). DNA of the CDR3: TGTGCCAGCAGAAGCGGAAGCCTATACAATGAGCAGTTCTTC. Translated: CASRSGSLYNEQFF.

This chain uses TRBV29-1 with TRBJ2-1; 7 bases fit TRBD2. Losses at the gene ends were 7 bases for V and 3 bases for J; bases not matched to a gene: 3. Per the germline V gene, CDR1 is SQVTM and CDR2 is ANQGSEA. The CDR3 covers 12 residues. The DNA of the CDR3 is TGCAGCGCTGGCGGGAGCTACAATGAGCAGTTCTTC. Protein product: CSAGGSYNEQFF.

The CDR3 reads CATMGGDEQYF. Written as DNA, the CDR3 is TGTGCCACCATGGGAGGGGACGAGCAGTACTTC. V usage is TRBV27 and J usage is TRBJ2-7, with 7 bases lining up with TRBD2. The length of the CDR3 is 11 residues. Germline V gives CDR1 MNHEY, CDR2 SMNVEV (reference sequence). The V segment lost 10 bases and the J segment 5 bases; nucleotides outside the gene matches: 5.

The chain carries TRBV28 and TRBJ1-1; 8 bases are a match to TRBD1. Germline assignment: CDR1 MDHEN and CDR2 SYDVKM. V lost 1 base, J lost 6 bases, and 10 bases stayed unmatched. The CDR3 covers 16 residues. CDR3 in DNA: TGTGCCAGCAGTTTATCCCTCATGGACAGGGACCCTGAAGCTTTCTTT. This codes for CASSLSLMDRDPEAFF.

This clone was recorded once. The rearrangement joins TRBV28 to TRBJ1-4; D may be TRBD1 (5 bases). V was pared by 4 bases and J by 3 bases, with 12 bases between. This CDR3 comprises 15 residues. Germline V gives CDR1 MDHEN, CDR2 SYDVKM. The CDR3 is CASSWRGRANEKLFF. The CDR3 coding sequence is TGTGCCAGCAGTTGGAGGGGCAGGGCTAATGAAAAACTGTTTTTT.

The chain recombines TRBV27 with TRBJ1-5, with D unresolved. The CDR3 spans 15 residues. Trimming took off 3 bases at V and 0 bases at J, with 9 bases between the two ends. CDR1 MNHEY and CDR2 SMNVEV come from the germline V gene (reference sequence). In DNA, the CDR3 is TGTGCCAGCAGTTTCACAGCCTATAGCAATCAGCCCCAGCATTTT. Translating it yields CASSFTAYSNQPQHF.

V is TRBV25-1 and J is TRBJ1-4, with a tentative D call TRBD1 (5 bases). The CDR3 loop spans 14 amino acids. The V gene lost 5 bases and the J gene lost 7 bases, with 14 bases spanning the gap. Germline V CDR1 and CDR2: MGHDK, SYGVNS. The DNA for the CDR3 is TGTGCCAGCAGTCCTCAGGGTAGGGGTGAAAAACTGTTTTTT. It translates to CASSPQGRGEKLFF.

V usage is TRBV19 and J usage is TRBJ1-4; no definite D call. From germline, CDR1 is LNHDA and CDR2 SQIVND (reference sequence). This CDR3 has 15 amino acids. Trimming cost V 7 bases and J 5 bases, with 17 bases left between them. The CDR3: CASTMGSGLNEKLFF. CDR3 bases: TGTGCCAGTACCATGGGGAGCGGGTTAAATGAAAAACTGTTTTTT.

The chain has TRBV27 and TRBJ2-6; no reliable D call. Per the germline V gene, CDR1 is MNHEY and CDR2 is SMNVEV (reference sequence). The V gene lost 5 bases and the J gene lost 0 bases, with 8 bases spanning the gap. This CDR3 region has 15 residues. CDR3 region: CASSAPSSGANVLTF. CDR3 nucleotide sequence: TGTGCCAGCAGTGCTCCTAGCTCTGGGGCCAACGTCCTGACTTTC. The full variable domain, completed using reference TRBV27 and TRBJ2-6, is EAQVTQNPRYLITVTGKKLTVTCSQNMNHEYMSWYRQDPGLGLRQIYYSMNVEVTDKGDVPEGYKVSRKEKRNFPLILESPSPNQTSLYFCASSAPSSGANVLTFGAGSRLTVL.

V is TRBV7-8 and J is TRBJ1-1; TRBD1 aligns across 11 bases. The CDR3 consists of 16 residues. V lost 4 bases to trimming and J lost 8 bases; unmatched junction nucleotides: 12. Germline V gene sequence: CDR1 SGHVS, CDR2 FQNEAQ. The CDR3 is CASSSWTGGGGHEAFF. The CDR3 coding sequence is TGTGCCAGCAGCTCGTGGACAGGGGGCGGCGGTCACGAAGCTTTCTTT.

This chain joins TRBV4-1 and TRBJ2-3; TRBD2 matches at 7 bases. From germline, CDR1 is MGHRA and CDR2 YSYEKL. After removal of 1 base from V and 0 bases from J, the junction contained 4 bases not matched to a gene. The CDR3 has 16 amino acids. CDR3 nucleotides: TGCGCCAGCAGCCAAGGCGCTAGCGGAAGCACAGATACGCAGTATTTT. Translating it yields CASSQGASGSTDTQYF.

In its sample, this clone was seen once. This chain uses TRBV7-2 with TRBJ2-2; TRBD2 matches 10 bases. Germline V CDR1 and CDR2: SGHTA, FQGNSA. V shed 5 bases, J shed 13 bases, and the junction held 16 bases outside the gene matches. The CDR3 has 16 amino acids. CDR3 loop: CASSPLTVAGGPGLFF. Written as DNA, the CDR3 is TGTGCCAGCAGCCCCTTGACCGTAGCGGGAGGACCTGGGCTGTTTTTT.

V and J are TRBV30 and TRBJ1-5; 11 bases map to TRBD1. The ends lost 2 bases at V and 4 bases at J; junction bases unmatched: 7. The CDR3 length is 16 residues. The V gene's germline CDR1 is GTSNPN and CDR2 SVGIG (reference sequence). The CDR3 DNA reads TGTGCCTGGAGTCCTCCCGGGACAGGGGGGAATCAGCCCCAGCATTTT. This translates into CAWSPPGTGGNQPQHF.

The gene calls are TRBV28 and TRBJ2-5; the match to TRBD1 covers 8 bases. The V gene end was trimmed by 5 bases and the J gene end by 4 bases; junction bases not matched to a gene: 6. CDR3 length: 14 amino acids. CDR1 MDHEN and CDR2 SYDVKM come from the germline V gene. This CDR3 is CASSAGGSGETQYF. CDR3 in DNA: TGTGCCAGCAGTGCAGGGGGCTCGGGAGAGACCCAGTACTTC.

CDR3 in DNA: TGTGCCTGGAGCCCACAGGGAAGTTCACCCCTCCACTTT. Residues: CAWSPQGSSPLHF. The chain combines TRBV30 with TRBJ1-6; possible D gene TRBD1, 6 bases. Germline lookup yields CDR1 GTSNPN and CDR2 SVGIG (reference sequence). Trimming stripped 3 bases from V and 9 bases from J, with 12 bases between. The length of the CDR3 is 13 residues. The full variable domain, in which reference TRBV30 and TRBJ1-6 provide the parts outside the CDR3, is SQTIHQWPATLVQPVGSPLSLECTVEGTSNPNLYWYRQAAGRGLQLLFYSVGIGQISSEVPQNLSASRPQDRQFILSSKKLLLSDSGFYLCAWSPQGSSPLHFGNGTRLTVT.

The chain uses TRBV4-2 and TRBJ1-3; tentatively, D is TRBD1 (5 bases). Trimming stripped 3 bases from V and 0 bases from J, with 24 bases between. Germline V gives CDR1 LGHNA, CDR2 YNFKEQ. The CDR3 loop spans 20 amino acids. CDR3 loop: CASSQAGGKGNLLSGNTIYF. DNA of the CDR3: TGTGCCAGCAGCCAGGCCGGGGGGAAGGGAAACCTTCTCTCTGGAAACACCATATATTTT.

The chain couples TRBV12-3 or TRBV12-4 to TRBJ1-1; weak D call: TRBD1 (5 bases). Trimming took 2 bases from V and 5 from J, leaving 9 bases between them. The CDR3 has 13 amino acids. The CDR3 loop reads CASSLRGLTEAFF. The CDR3 region has the DNA TGTGCCAGCAGTTTACGGGGACTTACTGAAGCTTTCTTT.

The chain has TRBV30 and TRBJ2-3; possible D gene TRBD1, 7 bases. Germline-derived CDR1 and CDR2 are GTSNPN and SVGIG (reference sequence). The CDR3 runs 11 residues. Trimming stripped 5 bases from V and 6 bases from J, with 9 bases between. In DNA form, the CDR3 reads TGTGCCTGGGCAGGGGGGGATACGCAGTATTTT. Residues: CAWAGGDTQYF.

The chain carries TRBV6-9 and TRBJ2-7, with TRBD1 identical over 9 bases. J gave up 6 bases and V 0 bases, and 9 bases lay outside the gene matches. Germline CDR1 MNHGY, CDR2 SVAAGI. The CDR3 covers 16 residues. The CDR3 spells CASSYSTGTGCGEQYF. Written as DNA, the CDR3 is TGTGCCAGCAGTTATTCGACCGGGACAGGGTGCGGCGAGCAGTACTTC.

The chain employs TRBV30 and TRBJ2-1; possibly TRBD2 for D (5 bases). This CDR3 region has 11 residues. CDR1 GTSNPN and CDR2 SVGIG come from the germline V gene (reference sequence). V lost 5 bases and J 9 bases, leaving 11 bases between the germline ends. This chain's CDR3 is CAWSRGFEQFF. CDR3 coding DNA: TGTGCCTGGTCCAGAGGGTTTGAGCAGTTCTTC.

The chain carries TRBV28 and TRBJ1-1; D ambiguous. Germline CDR1 is MDHEN and CDR2 is SYDVKM. The CDR3 is 11 residues long. Trimming took off 6 bases at V and 10 bases at J, with 12 bases between the two ends. In nucleotides, the CDR3 is TGTGCCAGCAGCCCGGTCGGGAGAGCTTTCTTT. Protein product: CASSPVGRAFF.

This clone occurred once. The chain combines TRBV29-1 with TRBJ2-2; no definite D call. The CDR3 consists of 13 residues. From germline, CDR1 is SQVTM and CDR2 ANQGSEA. Trimming took off 4 bases at V and 4 bases at J, with 10 bases between the two ends. Here the CDR3 DNA reads TGCAGCGTTGTTGGAGTGTTCACCGGGGAGCTGTTTTTT. Protein: CSVVGVFTGELFF.